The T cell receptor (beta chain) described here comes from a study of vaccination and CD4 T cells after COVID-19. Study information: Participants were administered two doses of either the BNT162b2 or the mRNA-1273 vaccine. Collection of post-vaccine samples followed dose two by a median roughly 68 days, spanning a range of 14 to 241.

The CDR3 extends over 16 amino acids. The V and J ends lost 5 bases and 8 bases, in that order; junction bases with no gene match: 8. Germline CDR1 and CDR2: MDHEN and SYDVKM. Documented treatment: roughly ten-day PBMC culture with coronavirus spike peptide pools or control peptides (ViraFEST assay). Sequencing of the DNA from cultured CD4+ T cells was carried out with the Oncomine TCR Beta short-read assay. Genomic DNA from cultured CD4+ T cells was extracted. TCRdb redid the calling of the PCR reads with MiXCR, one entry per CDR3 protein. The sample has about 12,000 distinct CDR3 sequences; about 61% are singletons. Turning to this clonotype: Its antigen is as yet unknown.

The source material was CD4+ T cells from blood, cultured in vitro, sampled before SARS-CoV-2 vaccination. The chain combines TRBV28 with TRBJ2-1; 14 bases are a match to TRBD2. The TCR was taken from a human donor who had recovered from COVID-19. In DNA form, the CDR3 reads TGTGCCAGCAGTCCCGGGACTAGCGGGAGTATCTATGAGCAGTTCTTC. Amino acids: CASSPGTSGSIYEQFF.